The rows below give T cell receptor beta chains drawn from one sample of a study of T cell repertoires in cytomegalovirus infection. A single record per CDR3 protein comes from TCRdb applying MiXCR to the reads. The data hold some 440,000 distinct CDR3 sequences, with approximately 33% observed a single time. The sequencing sample was made of PBMCs. These receptors all stem from a human donor in good health (CMV status not recorded). Some clones in this sample may be carry-over from other donors' samples. The conserved cysteine and the conserved F or W are not part of the CDR3 here. Rows may omit the clone size; those that give it use once, few, many or a size class.

J gene: TRBJ2-6
clone size: few
V gene: TRBV4-1
CDR3 protein: ASSQDPTSGRILSGANVLT

J gene: TRBJ2-7
clone size: .
V gene: TRBV2
CDR3 protein: ASTEEVGSPDYEQY

J gene: TRBJ1-1
clone size: .
V gene: TRBV6-1
CDR3 protein: AVSGNTEAF

J gene: TRBJ1-2
clone size: few
V gene: TRBV20-1
CDR3 protein: VRQGSYGYT

J gene: TRBJ1-6
clone size: few
V gene: TRBV7-2
CDR3 protein: ASSRDQVNSPLH

J gene: TRBJ1-2
clone size: few
V gene: TRBV6-5
CDR3 protein: ASSRDSSYYGYT

J gene: TRBJ1-1
clone size: .
V gene: TRBV27
CDR3 protein: ASNPIRDKGATEAF

J gene: TRBJ2-3
clone size: .
V gene: TRBV10-2
CDR3 protein: ASSVVFSGGGNTDTQY

J gene: TRBJ2-7
clone size: many
V gene: TRBV7-9
CDR3 protein: ASSGDRELYEQY

J gene: TRBJ2-7
clone size: .
V gene: TRBV6-1
CDR3 protein: ASSEEAGGPHYEQY

J gene: TRBJ2-3
clone size: few
V gene: TRBV7-6
CDR3 protein: ASSCPGADRDFTDTQY

J gene: TRBJ1-1
clone size: .
V gene: TRBV12-3/TRBV12-4
CDR3 protein: ASNADSSRNAEAF

J gene: TRBJ2-7
clone size: .
V gene: TRBV7-7
CDR3 protein: ASSESLSSYEQY

J gene: TRBJ2-7
clone size: few
V gene: TRBV7-6
CDR3 protein: ASSLARSAGLTSYEQY

J gene: TRBJ1-3
clone size: many
V gene: TRBV7-2
CDR3 protein: ASSLRTGIVSGNTIY

J gene: TRBJ1-6
clone size: .
V gene: TRBV9
CDR3 protein: ASSVRGENSPLH

J gene: TRBJ2-3
clone size: .
V gene: TRBV14
CDR3 protein: ASSQDWQRGVKQY

J gene: TRBJ1-2
clone size: few
V gene: TRBV7-9
CDR3 protein: ASSYDQAFNYGYT

J gene: TRBJ1-1
clone size: .
V gene: TRBV6-5
CDR3 protein: ASSYLAGTGIRNTEAF

J gene: TRBJ2-2
clone size: once
V gene: TRBV5-1
CDR3 protein: ASSLSAVTGELF

J gene: TRBJ1-3
clone size: few
V gene: TRBV7-9
CDR3 protein: ASSLQESSGNTIY

J gene: TRBJ1-3
clone size: .
V gene: TRBV4-1
CDR3 protein: ASSQGTGSGNTIY

J gene: TRBJ1-6
clone size: few
V gene: TRBV6-8
CDR3 protein: ASSYPPRGTDNSPLH

J gene: TRBJ2-5
clone size: few
V gene: TRBV27
CDR3 protein: ASSLSRGLETQY

J gene: TRBJ2-1
clone size: .
V gene: TRBV6-6
CDR3 protein: ASMNRVSTIDEQF

J gene: TRBJ1-2
clone size: few
V gene: TRBV3-1
CDR3 protein: ASSQAGVTGRLGYT

J gene: TRBJ1-6
clone size: many
V gene: TRBV7-3
CDR3 protein: ASSFQGYNSPLH

J gene: TRBJ1-2
clone size: .
V gene: TRBV15
CDR3 protein: ATSLDRGADYGYT

J gene: TRBJ2-7
clone size: many
V gene: TRBV7-2
CDR3 protein: ASSQLAGGLYEQY

J gene: TRBJ2-2
clone size: few
V gene: TRBV28
CDR3 protein: ASNALGLAGGSNTGELF

J gene: TRBJ2-5
clone size: .
V gene: TRBV27
CDR3 protein: ASSLSLAQETQY

J gene: TRBJ1-2
clone size: .
V gene: TRBV5-6
CDR3 protein: ASSWETDRDRYT

J gene: TRBJ1-2
clone size: .
V gene: TRBV29-1
CDR3 protein: SAEHYGYT

J gene: TRBJ2-1
clone size: .
V gene: TRBV10-3
CDR3 protein: AIREPGPGKNEQF

J gene: TRBJ1-5
clone size: few
V gene: TRBV20-1
CDR3 protein: SALTRGQPQH

J gene: TRBJ2-3
clone size: many
V gene: TRBV7-9
CDR3 protein: ASTAGSHEPGGPDTQY

J gene: TRBJ2-7
clone size: .
V gene: TRBV20-1
CDR3 protein: SAKTGAFSYEQY

J gene: TRBJ2-2
clone size: once
V gene: TRBV4-2
CDR3 protein: ACSQGSSSGGLNTGEMF